This T cell receptor beta chain was observed in a study of a mutant IDH1 vaccine in newly diagnosed glioma. The sample's time point: week 35, safety follow-up. Vaccination comprised doses that each held 300 ug of mutant IDH1 20-mer peptide, plus topical imiquimod. Details on this clone: Its antigen remains unidentified.

Produced via immunoSEQ multiplex PCR; TCRdb's table is partial and in-frame only. The sample yields about 27,000 clones, around 78% seen once. The CDR3 is made up of 13 amino acids. V shed 6 bases, J shed 14 bases, and the junction held 5 bases outside the gene matches. Germline-derived CDR1 and CDR2 are MNHNS and SASEGT. The starting material was PBMCs, obtained from a glioma patient whose treatment included an IDH1 peptide vaccine. The source is a man younger than 45 with glioma. The rearrangement joins TRBV6-1 to TRBJ2-1, with 15 bases that match TRBD2. The CDR3 loop is CASRVGLAGGEFF. For the CDR3, the DNA is TGTGCCAGCAGAGTGGGACTAGCGGGGGGAGAGTTCTTC.